The 10 T cell receptor beta chains in this list originate from one sample, sequenced in a study of blood T cell repertoires in COVID-19. Using immunoSEQ multiplex PCR, the repertoire was profiled, and TCRdb retains in-frame clones only, with some absent. The table lists about 190,000 clones, just under 85% of them singletons. The sequenced sample was peripheral blood. These receptors originate from a woman between 70 and 85 years old with active or convalescent COVID-19.

Written as DNA, the CDR3 is TGTGCCAGCAGCCCCCGACAGGGGTTGGGGATTAACTCTGGAAACACCATATATTTT. It codes for CASSPRQGLGINSGNTIYF. The V and J genes are TRBV9 and TRBJ1-3, with 8 bases lining up with TRBD1. There are 19 residues in the CDR3. After removal of 4 bases from V and 0 bases from J, the junction contained 15 bases not matched to a gene. CDR1 SGDLS and CDR2 YYNGEE come from the germline V gene.

This clone was recorded only once. The chain employs TRBV3-1 (or the pseudogene TRBV3-2) and TRBJ2-2; weak D call: TRBD1 (5 bases). The CDR3 consists of 16 residues. The V end lost 6 bases, the J end lost 1 base, and 15 bases lay between the germline ends. CDR1 and CDR2 (germline): LGHDT, YNNKEL (reference sequence). The CDR3 loop reads CASRPTVGQNTGELFF. CDR3 in DNA: TGTGCCAGCAGACCAACTGTCGGACAGAACACCGGGGAGCTGTTTTTT.

The J gene is TRBJ2-3, the V gene TRBV24-1; TRBD2 might be the D (6 bases). This CDR3 spans 14 amino acids. Germline V CDR1 and CDR2: KGHDR, SFDVKD. The V and J ends lost 8 bases and 3 bases respectively, with 14 bases between them. The CDR3 region has the DNA TGTGCCACCAACGGGGGAGGTTTGACAGATACGCAGTATTTT. Its translation: CATNGGGLTDTQYF.

This chain connects TRBV18 to TRBJ2-5, with 10 nucleotides matching TRBD1. Germline CDR1 KGHSH, CDR2 LQKENI. The CDR3 runs 14 residues. Unmatched junction bases numbered 2, after V lost 2 bases and J lost 5 bases. CDR3 loop: CASSPDRGRETQYF. The CDR3 region has the DNA TGTGCCAGCTCACCAGACAGGGGGCGGGAGACCCAGTACTTC.

This rearrangement joins TRBV4-1 to TRBJ2-7, with 7 bases aligning to TRBD1. The germline V gene encodes CDR1 MGHRA and CDR2 YSYEKL. This CDR3 contains 15 residues. J gave up 3 bases and V 0 bases, and 5 bases lay outside the gene matches. For the CDR3, the DNA is TGCGCCAGCAGCCAAGACTGGACAGGTAGCTACGAGCAGTACTTC. The encoded protein is CASSQDWTGSYEQYF.

This chain joins TRBV5-1 and TRBJ2-7, with 9 bases aligning to TRBD1. V dropped 4 bases and J dropped 3; count of bases not matched to a gene: 2. Germline V lookup: CDR1 SGHRS, CDR2 YFSETQ. The CDR3 has 13 residues. CDR3 amino acids: CASSKGQGYEQYF. The CDR3 DNA reads TGCGCCAGCAGCAAGGGACAGGGCTACGAGCAGTACTTC.

The chain joins TRBV27 to TRBJ2-3; TRBD1 matches 7 bases. J was trimmed by 1 base and V by 3 bases; bases with no gene match: 1. This CDR3 has 14 amino acids. Per germline, CDR1 MNHEY and CDR2 SMNVEV (reference sequence). The CDR3, as DNA: TGTGCCAGCAGTTTCGGACAGGGCACAGATACGCAGTATTTT. Encoded protein: CASSFGQGTDTQYF.

Only one count was recorded for this clone. This chain joins TRBV6-5 and TRBJ2-1; 13 bases are a match to TRBD2. Germline CDR1 reads MNHEY; CDR2 reads SVGAGI. Losses at the gene ends were 7 bases for V and 8 bases for J; bases not matched to a gene: 8. This CDR3 is 15 amino acids long. Written as DNA, the CDR3 is TGTGCCAGCAACCTACTAGCGGGAGGGAGCTATGAGCAGTTCTTC. It is translated as CASNLLAGGSYEQFF.

The chain carries TRBV30 and TRBJ1-2; D unclear. V lost 2 bases, J lost 8 bases, and 12 bases lay in between. CDR3 length equals 12 residues. Germline values: CDR1 GTSNPN, CDR2 SVGIG (reference sequence). DNA for the CDR3: TGTGCCTGGAGTATATACCCGGGGGGCTACACCTTC. It yields the protein CAWSIYPGGYTF.

This clone has only one observation. The rearrangement uses TRBV19 and TRBJ1-1, with 7 bases fitting TRBD1. V gave up 2 bases and J gave up 7 bases; unmatched junction bases: 4. The germline gives CDR1 LNHDA, CDR2 SQIVND (reference sequence). The CDR3 is made up of 13 amino acids. CDR3 sequence reads: CASSIKTGHEAFF. The CDR3 nucleotides are TGTGCCAGTAGTATAAAGACAGGGCATGAAGCTTTCTTT. Full variable domain (missing parts from reference TRBV19 and TRBJ1-1): DGGITQSPKYLFRKEGQNVTLSCEQNLNHDAMYWYRQDPGQGLRLIYYSQIVNDFQKGDIAEGYSVSREKKESFPLTVTSAQKNPTAFYLCASSIKTGHEAFFGQGTRLTVV.